This T cell receptor beta chain emerged from a study of radiation and T cells in renal cell carcinoma. Time point of the sample: blood 2 weeks post-SBRT. Sample treatment: 15 Gy SBRT to primary tumor, nephrectomy 4 weeks later. The table came from immunoSEQ multiplex PCR; TCRdb's copy has only in-frame clones and leaves some out. The table lists about 130,000 clones, around 90% of them singletons, with about 5.6% in the top ten. V lost 2 bases, J lost 1 base, and 8 bases lay in between. The CDR3 length is 14 residues. The germline CDR1 and CDR2 sequences are SGHNT and YYREEE (reference sequence). The clonotype comes from a woman in her 70s with renal cell carcinoma. Sequencing was performed on blood, taken from a patient whose treatment included radiotherapy and nephrectomy. This chain joins TRBV5-4 and TRBJ2-3; a possible D gene is TRBD1 (5 bases). CDR3 DNA: TGTGCCAGCAGCTTTATACAGGGCACAGATACGCAGTATTTT. It is translated as CASSFIQGTDTQYF.